The 21 T cell receptor beta chains below come from one sample, sequenced in a study of graft-versus-host responses after intestinal transplantation. Sequencing was performed with immunoSEQ multiplex PCR; in TCRdb, only in-frame clones are kept and a portion is missing. The sample has roughly 36,000 clones; roughly 90% are singletons. The starting material, graft tissue, was processed to release intraepithelial and lamina propria lymphocytes. The specimen was ileum tissue, collected roughly 200 days after intestinal transplant. The receptor set was obtained from a human patient who received an intestinal transplant, so some T cells may come from the graft donor.

V gene TRBV28 combines with J gene TRBJ2-7; a possible D gene is TRBD1 (5 bases). The CDR3 covers 13 residues. Trimming pared 7 bases from V and 0 bases from J, leaving 10 bases between. Germline CDR1 reads MDHEN; CDR2 reads SYDVKM. CDR3 in amino acids: CASKGPPSYEQYF. CDR3 sequence (DNA): TGTGCCAGCAAGGGGCCCCCCTCCTACGAGCAGTACTTC.

The V and J genes are TRBV7-2 and TRBJ2-1, with D unclear. The CDR3 spans 13 residues. The germline V and J ends were trimmed by 1 base and 7 bases, with 8 bases remaining between them. Looked up from germline, CDR1 is SGHTA and CDR2 is FQGNSA. The DNA of the CDR3 is TGTGCCAGCAGCTTAGGTCCGGCGAATGAGCAGTTCTTC. This codes for CASSLGPANEQFF. The variable domain in full, with the rest retrieved from reference TRBV7-2 and TRBJ2-1, is GAGVSQSPSNKVTEKGKDVELRCDPISGHTALYWYRQSLGQGLEFLIYFQGNSAPDKSGLPSDRFSAERTGGSVSTLTIQRTQQEDSAVYLCASSLGPANEQFFGPGTRLTVL.

The chain uses TRBV15 and TRBJ2-1, with a possible D match to TRBD2 (5 bases). Trimming cost V 1 base and J 0 bases, with 13 bases left between them. The CDR3 runs 17 residues. Germline CDR1 is LNHNV and CDR2 is YYDKDF (reference sequence). This CDR3 is CATSRGSSGLSYNEQFF. The CDR3, as DNA: TGTGCCACCAGCAGAGGGTCCAGCGGCCTCTCCTACAATGAGCAGTTCTTC.

This clone was recorded a few times. The V gene is TRBV9, the J gene TRBJ2-5; D may be TRBD2 (5 bases). This CDR3 has 14 residues. Germline V gene data show CDR1 as SGDLS and CDR2 as YYNGEE. Trimming took off 0 bases at V and 5 bases at J, with 11 bases between the two ends. The CDR3, as DNA: TGTGCCAGCAGCGTAGGAGGGAGTGGGGAGACCCAGTACTTC. Translating it yields CASSVGGSGETQYF.

Judged by abundance, this clone is medium-sized. The chain carries TRBV19 and TRBJ2-1; D is possibly TRBD2 (7 bases). Per germline, CDR1 LNHDA and CDR2 SQIVND (reference sequence). This CDR3 spans 13 amino acids. V shed 7 bases and J shed 9 bases, with 16 bases lying between them. Here the CDR3 DNA reads TGTGCCAGTACCAAGGGGGGGGCTACTGAGCAGTTCTTC. Protein: CASTKGGATEQFF.

This clone is a singleton in its sample. The same CDR3 is also encoded by other DNA sequences in this sample. The V call is TRBV21-1, the J call TRBJ2-3; the D call of TRBD2 is as the table states it, not checked on the DNA. TRBV21-1 is a documented pseudogene. The length of the CDR3 is 18 residues. CDR3 bases: TGTGCCAGCAGCAAGAGACTAGCGGGGGGGCCGAGCACAGATACGCAGTATTTT. This sequence encodes CASSKRLAGGPSTDTQYF.

The rearrangement uses TRBV2 and TRBJ1-1; 9 bases are a match to TRBD1. The CDR3 covers 14 residues. The V segment lost 6 bases and the J segment 5 bases; nucleotides outside the gene matches: 7. Germline values: CDR1 SNHLY, CDR2 FYNNEI. CDR3 DNA sequence: TGTGCCAGCAGACAGGACAGGGGTGGGACTGAAGCTTTCTTT. This codes for CASRQDRGGTEAFF.

This clone was seen more than once but under ten times. This chain uses TRBV6-1 with TRBJ2-1, with D maybe TRBD2 (6 bases). Per the germline V gene, CDR1 is MNHNS and CDR2 is SASEGT. Trimming stripped 5 bases from V and 1 base from J, with 9 bases between. The CDR3 is 14 amino acids. Here the CDR3 DNA reads TGTGCCAGCAGTACGGCGGGGTCCTACAATGAGCAGTTCTTC. Translating gives CASSTAGSYNEQFF.

CDR3 coding DNA: TGCGCCAGCTGGGGACAGGGTGGTAATCAGCCCCAGCATTTT. Protein product: CASWGQGGNQPQHF. The chain carries TRBV10-2 and TRBJ1-5; 9 positions agree with TRBD1. This CDR3 comprises 14 residues. V lost 8 bases, J lost 4 bases, and 6 bases stayed unmatched. The germline CDR1 and CDR2 sequences are WSHSY and SAAADI.

CDR3 region: CASSTYRGVNTGELFF. Here the CDR3 DNA reads TGTGCCAGTAGTACCTACAGGGGGGTGAACACCGGGGAGCTGTTTTTT. The rearrangement joins TRBV19 to TRBJ2-2, with 8 bases matching TRBD1. Germline trimming cut 4 bases from V and 1 base from J; bases unmatched to any gene: 5. Looked up from germline, CDR1 is LNHDA and CDR2 is SQIVND (reference sequence). The CDR3 runs to 16 residues.

The chain combines TRBV10-3 with TRBJ1-4, with TRBD1 matching 7 bases. The V gene end was trimmed by 2 bases and the J gene end by 8 bases; junction bases not matched to a gene: 2. CDR3 length: 13 residues. Per the germline V gene, CDR1 is ENHRY and CDR2 is SYGVKD. The CDR3 DNA is TGTGCCATCAGTGAGAGGGGGCGGGAAAAACTGTTTTTT. This translates into CAISERGREKLFF.

V is TRBV6-1 and J is TRBJ2-3; 10 bases line up with TRBD2. The CDR3 covers 15 residues. The J segment lost 4 bases and the V segment lost 7 bases, leaving 8 bases of the junction unmatched. Germline CDR1 is MNHNS and CDR2 is SASEGT. The CDR3 loop reads CASTPSGGAPDTQYF. The DNA of the CDR3 is TGTGCCAGCACGCCAAGCGGGGGGGCCCCAGATACGCAGTATTTT.

The chain links TRBV30 to TRBJ2-1; D uncertain. The germline V gene encodes CDR1 GTSNPN and CDR2 SVGIG (reference sequence). V dropped 0 bases and J dropped 3 bases, with 6 bases sitting between them. There are 13 residues in the CDR3. The CDR3 DNA reads TGTGCCTGGAGTGTAGGAGTCTACAATGAGCAGTTCTTC. As protein: CAWSVGVYNEQFF. The full variable domain, in which reference TRBV30 and TRBJ2-1 provide the parts outside the CDR3, is SQTIHQWPATLVQPVGSPLSLECTVEGTSNPNLYWYRQAAGRGLQLLFYSVGIGQISSEVPQNLSASRPQDRQFILSSKKLLLSDSGFYLCAWSVGVYNEQFFGPGTRLTVL.

The CDR3 nucleotides are TGTGCCAGCAGTTTGGGACAGGGGAACACCGGGGAGCTGTTTTTT. Protein product: CASSLGQGNTGELFF. The V and J genes are TRBV6-6 and TRBJ2-2; 9 bases match TRBD1. CDR1 is MNHNY and CDR2 is SVGAGI in the germline V gene (reference sequence). V trimming: 4 bases; J trimming: 1 base; junction bases outside the gene matches: 1. This CDR3 is 15 amino acids long.

The chain is built from TRBV7-9 and TRBJ2-7; 7 bases match TRBD1. V trimming: 6 bases; J trimming: 4 bases; junction bases outside the gene matches: 6. Germline assignment: CDR1 SEHNR and CDR2 FQNEAQ (reference sequence). This CDR3 spans 13 amino acids. The CDR3 bases are TGTGCCAGCAGTAAGACAGGGACGTACGAGCAGTACTTC. Protein: CASSKTGTYEQYF.

The genes are TRBV2 and TRBJ2-3, with D perhaps TRBD2 (5 bases). The CDR3 is 14 residues long. V lost 6 bases to trimming and J lost 6 bases, with 16 bases between them. Germline lookup yields CDR1 SNHLY and CDR2 FYNNEI. The CDR3 loop is CASSDPGYIDTQYF. The CDR3 DNA sequence: TGTGCCAGCAGCGACCCGGGGTACATTGATACGCAGTATTTT. The entire variable domain, with the rest obtained from reference TRBV2 and TRBJ2-3, is as follows: EPEVTQTPSHQVTQMGQEVILRCVPISNHLYFYWYRQILGQKVEFLVSFYNNEISEKSEIFDDQFSVERPDGSNFTLKIRSTKLEDSAMYFCASSDPGYIDTQYFGPGTRLTVL.

V and J are TRBV6-1 and TRBJ1-4; D gene uncertain. This CDR3 comprises 14 residues. V was clipped by 3 bases and J by 7 bases, with 12 bases between them. The germline CDR1 and CDR2 sequences are MNHNS and SASEGT. CDR3 in amino acids: CASSDSGFGEKLFF. In DNA, the CDR3 is TGTGCCAGCAGTGACTCAGGCTTTGGTGAAAAACTGTTTTTT.

The V gene is TRBV21-1, the J gene TRBJ2-3; TRBD1, as called in the table, went unchecked against the DNA. TRBV21-1 represents a pseudogene. This CDR3 contains 13 residues. The CDR3 nucleotides are TGTGCCAGGATCGACAGGCACACAGATACGCAGTATTTT. It specifies CARIDRHTDTQYF.

The chain has TRBV6-6 and TRBJ1-4; D is ambiguous. Germline CDR1 MNHNY, CDR2 SVGAGI (reference sequence). V lost 0 bases and J lost 8, with 10 bases in between. CDR3 length: 14 amino acids. CDR3 nucleotide sequence: TGTGCCAGCAGTTACTCTGTCAGCAGGGAAAAACTGTTTTTT. Amino acids: CASSYSVSREKLFF.

This chain connects TRBV27 to TRBJ2-3; the D gene is possibly TRBD2 (6 bases). Trimming cost V 3 bases and J 3 bases, with 10 bases left between them. The CDR3 sequence is 14 residues long. Germline V gene lookup returns CDR1 MNHEY and CDR2 SMNVEV (reference sequence). CDR3 protein: CASSLGGETDTQYF. CDR3 DNA sequence: TGTGCCAGCAGTTTGGGAGGCGAGACAGATACGCAGTATTTT.

The chain carries TRBV10-3 and TRBJ2-1; 8 nucleotides match TRBD1. The junction had 3 bases not matched to a gene; V was cut back by 6 bases and J by 5 bases. The CDR3 extends over 13 amino acids. CDR1 is ENHRY, CDR2 SYGVKD, per germline. CDR3 protein: CAIRTGEDNEQFF. The CDR3 DNA follows: TGTGCCATCAGGACAGGGGAGGACAATGAGCAGTTCTTC.